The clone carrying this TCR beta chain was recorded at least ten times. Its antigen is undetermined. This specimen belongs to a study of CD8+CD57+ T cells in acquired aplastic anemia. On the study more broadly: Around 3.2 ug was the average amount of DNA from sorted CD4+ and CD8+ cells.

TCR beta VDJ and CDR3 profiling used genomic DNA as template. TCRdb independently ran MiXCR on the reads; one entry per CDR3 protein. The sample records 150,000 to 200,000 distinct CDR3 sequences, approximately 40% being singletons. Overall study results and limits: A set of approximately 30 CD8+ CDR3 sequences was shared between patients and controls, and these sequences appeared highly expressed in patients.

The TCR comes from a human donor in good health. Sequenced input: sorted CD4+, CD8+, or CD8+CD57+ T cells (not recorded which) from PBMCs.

The CDR3 here is CASKGNMHNSPLHF. Written as DNA, the CDR3 is TGTGCCAGCAAGGGAAACATGCATAATTCACCCCTCCACTTT. The chain joins TRBV12-3 or TRBV12-4 to TRBJ1-6; D gene unclear. The CDR3 has 14 residues. V was cut by 7 bases and J by 5 bases, with 12 bases left in between.